Described below is a single TCR beta chain sequence and its context. This entry is derived from a study of PD-1 blockade in classical Hodgkin lymphoma. Every patient was affected by relapse after autologous stem cell transplantation, while exposure to brentuximab vedotin was not uniform. V lost 7 bases to trimming and J lost 3 bases, with 21 bases between them. Looked up from germline, CDR1 is SGHRS and CDR2 is YFSETQ. This CDR3 has 16 amino acids. The method was immunoSEQ multiplex PCR; TCRdb's version includes in-frame clones alone and lacks a portion of them. The data contain approximately 57,000 clones, 75% to 95% of them singletons.

Specimen: peripheral blood mononuclear cells (PBMCs), collected before the second cycle of nivolumab. J is TRBJ2-3 and V is TRBV5-1; D not certain. This clonotype was obtained from a human donor with classical Hodgkin lymphoma. CDR3 amino acids: CASASLPGSATDTQYF. CDR3 DNA sequence: TGCGCCAGCGCCTCTTTACCCGGGTCTGCGACAGATACGCAGTATTTT.